This entry describes one T cell receptor (beta chain). These data belong to a study of cytomegalovirus exposure and HLA in healthy donors. Study background: Researchers previously reported finding fewer than 140 million unique TCR beta sequences from 170 million or so T cells.

It was with 60 Vbeta and 13 Jbeta primers that the PCR ran. Sequencing was performed with immunoSEQ multiplex PCR; in TCRdb, only in-frame clones are kept and a portion is missing. The table shows about 110,000 clones, with roughly 15% occurring only once. Donors in the study were healthy people who gave bone marrow. The CDR3 has 14 residues. CDR1 and CDR2 (germline): GTSNPN, SVGIG (reference sequence). Trimming cost V 2 bases and J 0 bases; bases outside gene matches: 3. The origin of this receptor is a woman under 30 in good health and CMV-seronegative. V usage is TRBV30 and J usage is TRBJ1-1, with 7 bases identical to TRBD1. The sample was PBMCs. CDR3 region: CAWSLGQMNTEAFF. The CDR3 nucleotides read TGTGCCTGGAGTCTGGGACAGATGAACACTGAAGCTTTCTTT.